The clone carrying this T cell receptor (beta chain) was seen only once. Germline V gene sequence: CDR1 SGHRS, CDR2 YFSETQ. Trimming took 4 bases from V and 12 from J; bases not matched to a gene: 6. The CDR3 totals 12 residues. The protocol was immunoSEQ multiplex PCR, while the TCRdb copy is restricted to in-frame clones and leaves out a portion. The sample consists of approximately 240,000 clones, roughly 84% of them appearing once. The data belong to a study of blood T cell repertoires in COVID-19. This TCR was sampled from a man aged 45-65 years who had recovered from COVID-19. The V gene is TRBV5-1, the J gene TRBJ2-7; 11 positions agree with TRBD2. Sequencing was done on a sample of peripheral blood. The DNA of the CDR3 is TGCGCCAGCAGCACGGGACTAGCGGAACCGTACTTC. Its protein product is CASSTGLAEPYF.